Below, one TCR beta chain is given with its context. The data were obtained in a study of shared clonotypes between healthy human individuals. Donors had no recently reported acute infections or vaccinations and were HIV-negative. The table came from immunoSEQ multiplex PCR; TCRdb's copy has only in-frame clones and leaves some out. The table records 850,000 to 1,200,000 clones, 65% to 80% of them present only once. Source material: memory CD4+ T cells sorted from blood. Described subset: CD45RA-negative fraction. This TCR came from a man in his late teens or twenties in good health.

CDR3 nucleotide sequence: TGTGCCAGCACCAAGGACAGGAACACCGGGGAGCTGTTTTTT. It specifies CASTKDRNTGELFF. The rearrangement joins TRBV2 to TRBJ2-2, with D perhaps matching TRBD1 (6 bases). Germline CDR1 and CDR2: SNHLY and FYNNEI. CDR3 length: 14 amino acids. V was clipped by 7 bases and J by 1 base, with 10 bases between them.